This TCR beta chain appears in the sequencing data of a study of identical twins. Study-wide points: Models came in too low on out-of-frame TCR alpha sharing in monozygotic twins. Conclusions came from cross-sectional statistical analysis, not from following the same donors.

Worth noting for this clonotype: Its antigen is currently unknown.

Every one of the donors was a healthy Caucasian. With template switching, a universal primer site was added, and the cDNA carried unique molecular identifiers. In TCRdb, the 5' RACE reads were re-called with MiXCR into one record per CDR3 protein. The table includes 1.5 million to 2 million distinct CDR3 sequences, less than 40% detected once. V gave up 0 bases and J gave up 4 bases; unmatched junction bases: 8. This CDR3 region has 17 residues. Germline-derived CDR1 and CDR2 are LGHNA and YNFKEQ. The sequence was collected from a newborn girl in good health. Material for sequencing was cord blood. The genes are TRBV4-2 and TRBJ2-3; TRBD2 matches at 9 bases. The CDR3 is CASSQEFLAGMADTQYF. The CDR3 DNA sequence: TGTGCCAGCAGCCAAGAATTCCTAGCGGGGATGGCAGATACGCAGTATTTT.